A single sample gave rise to the 15 T cell receptor beta chains below, sequenced in a study of OX40 agonist ivuxolimab in advanced cancers. Assay: immunoSEQ multiplex PCR; the TCRdb copy retains only in-frame clones and omits some. Seen here are more than 65,000 clones, about nine tenths observed once, and the top ten hold less than 0.3%. The sequencing here drew on CD4+ or CD8+ T cells sorted from blood, taken in a trial of the OX40 agonist ivuxolimab. These TCRs come from an adult with an advanced solid tumor such as melanoma, head and neck, liver or kidney cancer.

This clone is classed as medium-sized (0.01 to 0.1%). The chain carries TRBV6-4 and TRBJ2-1; TRBD2 matches 8 bases. This CDR3 spans 13 amino acids. The V segment lost 10 bases and the J segment 0 bases; nucleotides outside the gene matches: 2. Germline V gene data show CDR1 as MRHNA and CDR2 as SNTAGT. The CDR3 here is CATSGSSYNEQFF. In DNA form, the CDR3 reads TGTGCCACCAGCGGGAGCTCCTACAATGAGCAGTTCTTC.

The chain couples TRBV6-1 to TRBJ1-1; no firm D call. From germline, CDR1 is MNHNS and CDR2 SASEGT. V was clipped by 7 bases and J by 0 bases, with 9 bases between them. The CDR3 spans 13 residues. The CDR3 protein is CASILNLNTEAFF. The CDR3 region has the DNA TGTGCCAGCATCCTCAACTTGAACACTGAAGCTTTCTTT.

J is TRBJ2-2 and V is TRBV15; D is tentatively TRBD1 or TRBD2 (5 bases each). This CDR3 spans 14 amino acids. Trimming took 2 bases from V and 5 from J, leaving 9 bases between them. CDR1 and CDR2 (germline): LNHNV, YYDKDF (reference sequence). The CDR3 here is CATSRRGVTGELFF. In DNA form, the CDR3 reads TGTGCCACCAGCAGACGAGGGGTGACCGGGGAGCTGTTTTTT.

This clone was seen a few times. The CDR3 coding sequence is TGCGCCAGCAGTGAGTCGAGAGGGAGGGCCTACAATGAGCAGTTCTTC. Translated: CASSESRGRAYNEQFF. This chain uses TRBV10-1 with TRBJ2-1; TRBD2 agrees at 7 bases. J was trimmed by 2 bases and V by 0 bases; bases with no gene match: 4. Germline lookup yields CDR1 WNHNN and CDR2 SYGVQD (reference sequence). The CDR3 spans 16 residues.

Written as DNA, the CDR3 is TGTGCCAGTACCCCGACAGGGTCCGGGACCCAGTACTTC. As protein: CASTPTGSGTQYF. The chain joins TRBV19 to TRBJ2-5; 7 nucleotides match TRBD1. Germline CDR1 is LNHDA and CDR2 is SQIVND (reference sequence). V lost 7 bases and J lost 7; bases outside the gene matches: 9. The CDR3 is 13 residues long.

This clone was found once. This chain joins TRBV27 and TRBJ1-2; 7 nucleotides line up with TRBD1. Germline V gives CDR1 MNHEY, CDR2 SMNVEV (reference sequence). After removal of 2 bases from V and 5 bases from J, the junction contained 8 bases not matched to a gene. CDR3 size: 15 residues. The CDR3 region is CASSLGGQPSYGYTF. CDR3 sequence (DNA): TGTGCCAGCAGTTTAGGGGGACAGCCTTCTTATGGCTACACCTTC.

This clone was counted a single time. J is TRBJ1-1 and V is TRBV19; D possibly corresponds to TRBD1 (6 bases). V lost 4 bases and J lost 4, with 16 bases in between. This CDR3 is 15 amino acids long. CDR1 is LNHDA, CDR2 SQIVND, per germline (reference sequence). This CDR3 is CASSRAGAPGTEAFF. As DNA, the CDR3 is TGTGCCAGTAGTAGGGCAGGGGCCCCCGGCACTGAAGCTTTCTTT. Based on the CDR3 plus reference TRBV19 and TRBJ1-1, the full variable domain is DGGITQSPKYLFRKEGQNVTLSCEQNLNHDAMYWYRQDPGQGLRLIYYSQIVNDFQKGDIAEGYSVSREKKESFPLTVTSAQKNPTAFYLCASSRAGAPGTEAFFGQGTRLTVV.

The rearrangement joins TRBV4-1 to TRBJ2-5; D ambiguous. Deletions cut 1 base from V and 2 bases from J, with 14 bases between. Germline V gene lookup returns CDR1 MGHRA and CDR2 YSYEKL. CDR3 length: 16 residues. CDR3 region: CASSQGVVGTQETQYF. The CDR3, as DNA: TGCGCCAGCAGCCAAGGGGTCGTGGGTACTCAAGAGACCCAGTACTTC.

This rearrangement joins TRBV25-1 to TRBJ1-3, with 9 bases matching TRBD1. This CDR3 has 15 residues. Unmatched junction bases numbered 7, after V lost 7 bases and J lost 3 bases. Germline CDR1 is MGHDK and CDR2 is SYGVNS. The CDR3 protein is CASKNTGGFGNTIYF. The CDR3 bases are TGTGCCAGCAAAAATACAGGGGGCTTTGGAAACACCATATATTTT.

The chain carries TRBV29-1 and TRBJ1-3; 8 bases are a match to TRBD1. The length of the CDR3 is 16 residues. J lost 2 bases, V lost 3 bases, and 9 bases had no gene match. Germline V lookup: CDR1 SQVTM, CDR2 ANQGSEA. CDR3 nucleotide sequence: TGCAGCGTTGACGGAACACAGGGGGGGACTGGAAACACCATATATTTT. It translates to CSVDGTQGGTGNTIYF.

This clone has just one count. This sequence joins TRBV6-6 and TRBJ2-1, with D perhaps matching TRBD1 or TRBD2 (5 bases each). The germline V and J ends were trimmed by 5 bases and 5 bases, with 13 bases remaining between them. CDR3 size: 14 residues. Per the germline V gene, CDR1 is MNHNY and CDR2 is SVGAGI (reference sequence). CDR3: CASSKGPPHNEQFF. DNA of the CDR3: TGTGCCAGCAGTAAGGGACCGCCCCACAATGAGCAGTTCTTC.

The CDR3 DNA reads as TGTGCCAGCAGCTCTCTAGCGGGAGGGCCTATTTTCGAGCAGTACTTC. Protein: CASSSLAGGPIFEQYF. The J gene is TRBJ2-7, the V gene TRBV5-6; TRBD2 agrees at 12 bases. Germline values: CDR1 SGHDT, CDR2 YYEEEE. V was pared by 3 bases and J by 6 bases, with 10 bases of the junction left unmatched. The CDR3 runs to 16 residues.

This chain connects TRBV29-1 to TRBJ2-1; 7 nucleotides align to TRBD2. This CDR3 region has 14 residues. V lost 5 bases, J lost 0 bases, and 4 bases stayed unmatched. Germline CDR1 reads SQVTM; CDR2 reads ANQGSEA. The CDR3 sequence is CSVQGGSSYNEQFF. CDR3 bases: TGCAGCGTTCAGGGAGGGAGCTCCTACAATGAGCAGTTCTTC.

The rearrangement links TRBV9 to TRBJ2-2; TRBD2 aligns across 8 bases. Germline V gene data show CDR1 as SGDLS and CDR2 as YYNGEE. The CDR3 totals 16 residues. V lost 3 bases and J lost 1; bases outside the gene matches: 5. The CDR3, as DNA: TGTGCCAGCAGCGCGGGGGCGGGAGGGAACACCGGGGAGCTGTTTTTT. The encoded protein is CASSAGAGGNTGELFF.

This chain connects TRBV10-3 to TRBJ2-7; D unresolved. Per the germline V gene, CDR1 is ENHRY and CDR2 is SYGVKD. Between the trimmed V and J ends, which lost 0 bases and 3 bases, there was a span of 6 bases. This CDR3 is 13 amino acids long. The CDR3: CAISESGSYEQYF. Here the CDR3 DNA reads TGTGCCATCAGTGAGTCCGGCAGCTACGAGCAGTACTTC.